The 8 T cell receptor beta chains below all came from one sample that was sequenced in a study of blood T cell repertoires in COVID-19. The data were produced by immunoSEQ multiplex PCR, yet TCRdb's version contains in-frame clones alone and is incomplete. The sample shows 150,000 to 200,000 clones, about 76% of them seen only once. Sequencing was carried out using peripheral blood. The origin of the receptors is a woman aged 45-60 years with active or convalescent COVID-19.

The CDR3 loop is CASSSDSPKAFF. The CDR3 DNA is TGTGCCAGCAGCTCCGACAGCCCTAAAGCTTTCTTT. V is TRBV7-2 and J is TRBJ1-1; D might be TRBD1 (5 bases). The CDR3 totals 12 residues. Germline values: CDR1 SGHTA, CDR2 FQGNSA. Trimming took off 4 bases at V and 9 bases at J, with 12 bases between the two ends.

This rearrangement joins TRBV11-2 to TRBJ1-2; D possibly corresponds to TRBD1 (5 bases). The CDR3 is 13 amino acids. CDR1 is SGHAT, CDR2 FQNNGV, per germline. The V end was cut by 2 bases, the J end by 2 bases, with 6 bases between. CDR3 residues: CASSLRQNYGYTF. Written as DNA, the CDR3 is TGTGCCAGCAGCTTAAGACAGAACTATGGCTACACCTTC.

The rearrangement joins TRBV30 to TRBJ2-1, with D possibly TRBD2 on 6 matching bases. CDR3 length equals 17 residues. V was trimmed by 3 bases and J by 7 bases, leaving 25 bases between them. Germline CDR1 is GTSNPN and CDR2 is SVGIG (reference sequence). DNA for the CDR3: TGTGCCTGGAGCCGAACGACTAGTCTCGTTGGGACTAATGAGCAGTTCTTC. Its protein product is CAWSRTTSLVGTNEQFF.

Worth noting for this clone: An end of the junction does not agree with germline; a read error may underlie this. J is TRBJ2-2 and V is TRBV7-7; possible D gene TRBD1, 5 bases. This CDR3 is built from 16 residues. CDR1 is SSHAT and CDR2 is FNYEAQ in the germline V gene (reference sequence). As DNA, the CDR3 is TGTGCTAGCAGCTTAGAGGCAGGGTCGAGCACCGGGGAGCTGTTTTTT. Translation: CASSLEAGSSTGELFF.

This clone was observed a few times. The chain links TRBV18 to TRBJ2-5, with D tentatively TRBD1 (6 bases). The CDR3 contains 18 residues. V lost 0 bases and J lost 0, with 17 bases in between. The germline V gene encodes CDR1 KGHSH and CDR2 LQKENI. As DNA, the CDR3 is TGTGCCAGCTCACCACCCCTGACCAGGGGTTGGTACCAAGAGACCCAGTACTTC. This codes for CASSPPLTRGWYQETQYF. Full variable domain (rest looked up from reference TRBV18 and TRBJ2-5): NAGVMQNPRHLVRRRGQEARLRCSPMKGHSHVYWYRQLPEEGLKFMVYLQKENIIDESGMPKERFSAEFPKEGPSILRIQQVVRGDSAAYFCASSPPLTRGWYQETQYFGPGTRLLVL.

The chain has TRBV19 and TRBJ1-5; 9 bases map to TRBD1. V gave up 5 bases and J gave up 6 bases; unmatched junction bases: 11. Germline values: CDR1 LNHDA, CDR2 SQIVND (reference sequence). The CDR3 extends over 16 amino acids. In DNA, the CDR3 is TGTGCCAGTAGTCCACGAAGAGGGGGACAGGGTCAGCCCCAGCATTTT. Amino acid sequence: CASSPRRGGQGQPQHF.

This sequence joins TRBV28 and TRBJ2-3; D might be TRBD1 (6 bases). The V end lost 3 bases, the J end lost 4 bases, and 17 bases lay between the germline ends. The CDR3 contains 16 residues. The germline V gene encodes CDR1 MDHEN and CDR2 SYDVKM. The CDR3 DNA is TGTGCCAGCAGTTTCGGCGTCAGGGGTGGAGCAGATACGCAGTATTTT. Protein product: CASSFGVRGGADTQYF.

V is TRBV7-2 and J is TRBJ1-1; TRBD1 might be the D (6 bases). V was trimmed by 4 bases and J by 0 bases, leaving 12 bases between them. CDR1 SGHTA and CDR2 FQGNSA come from the germline V gene. The CDR3 spans 15 residues. The CDR3 DNA follows: TGTGCCAGCAGCTCGGGAGGGGGGCTGAACACTGAAGCTTTCTTT. This sequence encodes CASSSGGGLNTEAFF.